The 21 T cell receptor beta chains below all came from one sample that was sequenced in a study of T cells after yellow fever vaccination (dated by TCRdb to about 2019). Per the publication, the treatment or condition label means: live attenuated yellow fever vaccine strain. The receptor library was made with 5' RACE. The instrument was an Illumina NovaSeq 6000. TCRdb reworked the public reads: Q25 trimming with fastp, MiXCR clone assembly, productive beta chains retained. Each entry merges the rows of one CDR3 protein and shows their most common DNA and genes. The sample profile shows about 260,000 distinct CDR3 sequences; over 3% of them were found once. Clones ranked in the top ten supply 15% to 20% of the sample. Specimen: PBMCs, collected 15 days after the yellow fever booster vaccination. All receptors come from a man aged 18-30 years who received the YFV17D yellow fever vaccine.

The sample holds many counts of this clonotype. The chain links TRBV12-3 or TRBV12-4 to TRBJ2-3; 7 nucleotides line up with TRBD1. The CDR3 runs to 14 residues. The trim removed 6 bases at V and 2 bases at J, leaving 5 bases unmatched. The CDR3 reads CASRLTGFTDTQYF. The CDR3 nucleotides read TGTGCCAGCAGGCTGACAGGGTTCACAGATACGCAGTATTTT.

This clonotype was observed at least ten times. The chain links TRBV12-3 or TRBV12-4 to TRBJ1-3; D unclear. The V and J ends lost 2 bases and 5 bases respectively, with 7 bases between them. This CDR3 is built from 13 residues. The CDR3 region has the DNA TGTGCCAGCAGTTTACGGGAACGAAACACCATATATTTT. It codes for CASSLRERNTIYF.

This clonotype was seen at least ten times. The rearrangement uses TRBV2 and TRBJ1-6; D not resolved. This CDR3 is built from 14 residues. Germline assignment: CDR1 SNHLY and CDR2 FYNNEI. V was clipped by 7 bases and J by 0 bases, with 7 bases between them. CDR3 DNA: TGTGCCAGCATGGGGAGCTCCTATAATTCACCCCTCCACTTT. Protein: CASMGSSYNSPLHF.

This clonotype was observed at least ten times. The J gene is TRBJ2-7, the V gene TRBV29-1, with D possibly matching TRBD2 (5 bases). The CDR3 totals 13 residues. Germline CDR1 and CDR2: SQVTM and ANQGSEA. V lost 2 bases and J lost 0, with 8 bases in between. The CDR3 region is CSVELGSSYEQYF. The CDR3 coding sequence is TGCAGCGTTGAATTGGGGAGCTCCTACGAGCAGTACTTC.

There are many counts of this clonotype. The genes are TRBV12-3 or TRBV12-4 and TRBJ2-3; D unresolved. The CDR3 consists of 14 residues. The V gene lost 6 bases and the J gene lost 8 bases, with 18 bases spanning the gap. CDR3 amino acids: CASRLRTGPSTQYF. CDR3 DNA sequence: TGTGCCAGCAGGCTACGAACGGGCCCTAGTACGCAGTATTTT.

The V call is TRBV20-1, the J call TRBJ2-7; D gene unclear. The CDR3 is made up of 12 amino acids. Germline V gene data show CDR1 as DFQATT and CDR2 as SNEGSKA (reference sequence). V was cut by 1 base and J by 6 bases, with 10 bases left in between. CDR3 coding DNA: TGCAGTGCTAGAGGGTATCCGTCCGAGCAGTACGTC. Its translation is CSARGYPSEQYV.

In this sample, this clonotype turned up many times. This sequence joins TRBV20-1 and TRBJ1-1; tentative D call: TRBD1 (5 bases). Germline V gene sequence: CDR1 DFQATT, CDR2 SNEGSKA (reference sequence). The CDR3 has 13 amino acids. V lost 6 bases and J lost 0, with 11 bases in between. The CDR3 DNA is TGCAGTGCCCTAGACAGCCTGAACACTGAAGCTTTCTTT. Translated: CSALDSLNTEAFF.

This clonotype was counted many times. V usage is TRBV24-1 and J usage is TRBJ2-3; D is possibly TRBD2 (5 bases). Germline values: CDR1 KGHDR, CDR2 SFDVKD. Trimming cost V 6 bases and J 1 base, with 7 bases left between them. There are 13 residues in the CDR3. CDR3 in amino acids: CATSLSGTDTQYF. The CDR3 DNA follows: TGTGCCACCAGTCTTAGCGGCACAGATACGCAGTATTTT.

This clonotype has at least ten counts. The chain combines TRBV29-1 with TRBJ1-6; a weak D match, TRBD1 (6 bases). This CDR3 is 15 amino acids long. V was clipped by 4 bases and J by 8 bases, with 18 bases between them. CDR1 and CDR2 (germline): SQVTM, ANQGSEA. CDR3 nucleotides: TGCAGCGTTGCGACACGGCAGGGGAAGGATTCACCCCTCCACTTT. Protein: CSVATRQGKDSPLHF. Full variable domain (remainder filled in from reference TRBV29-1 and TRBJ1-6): SAVISQKPSRDICQRGTSLTIQCQVDSQVTMMFWYRQQPGQSLTLIATANQGSEATYESGFVIDKFPISRPNLTFSTLTVSNMSPEDSSIYLCSVATRQGKDSPLHFGNGTRLTVT.

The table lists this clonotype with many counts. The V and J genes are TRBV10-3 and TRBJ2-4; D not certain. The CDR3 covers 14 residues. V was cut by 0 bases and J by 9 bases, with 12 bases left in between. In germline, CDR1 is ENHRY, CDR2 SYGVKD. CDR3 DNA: TGTGCCATCAGTGAGTCAGGCTCCTCCCTCATTCAGTACTTC. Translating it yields CAISESGSSLIQYF.

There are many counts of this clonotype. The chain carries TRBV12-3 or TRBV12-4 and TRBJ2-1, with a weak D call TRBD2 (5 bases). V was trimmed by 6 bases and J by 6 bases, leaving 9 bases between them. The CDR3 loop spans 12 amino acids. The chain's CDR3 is CASSRDLNEQFF. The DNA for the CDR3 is TGTGCCAGCAGCCGGGATCTCAATGAGCAGTTCTTC.

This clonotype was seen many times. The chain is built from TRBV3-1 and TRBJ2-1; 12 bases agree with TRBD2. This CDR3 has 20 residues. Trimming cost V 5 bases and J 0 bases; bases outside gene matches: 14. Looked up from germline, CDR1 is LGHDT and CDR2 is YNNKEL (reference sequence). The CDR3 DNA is TGTGCCAGCAGCGCCGTACTAGCGGGGGGCACAGAGAGCTCCTACAATGAGCAGTTCTTC. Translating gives CASSAVLAGGTESSYNEQFF.

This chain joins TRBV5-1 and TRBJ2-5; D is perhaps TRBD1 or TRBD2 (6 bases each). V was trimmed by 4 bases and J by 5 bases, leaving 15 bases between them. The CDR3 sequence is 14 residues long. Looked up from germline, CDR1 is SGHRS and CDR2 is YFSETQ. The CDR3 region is CASSQRGDRETQYF. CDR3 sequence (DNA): TGCGCCAGCAGCCAAAGGGGGGATCGCGAGACCCAGTACTTC.

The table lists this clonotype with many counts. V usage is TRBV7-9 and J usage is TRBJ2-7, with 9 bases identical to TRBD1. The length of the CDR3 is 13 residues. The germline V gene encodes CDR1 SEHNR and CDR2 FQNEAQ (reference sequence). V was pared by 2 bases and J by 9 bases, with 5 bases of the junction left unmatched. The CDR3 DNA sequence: TGTGCCAGCAGCTTATCGGGACAGGGACGGCAGTACGTC. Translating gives CASSLSGQGRQYV.

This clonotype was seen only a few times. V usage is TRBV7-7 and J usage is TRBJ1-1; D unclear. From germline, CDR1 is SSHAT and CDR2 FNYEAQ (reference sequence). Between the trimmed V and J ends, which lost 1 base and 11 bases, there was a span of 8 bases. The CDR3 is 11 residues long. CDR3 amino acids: CASSLGGGAFF. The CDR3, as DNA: TGTGCCAGCAGCTTAGGCGGAGGGGCTTTCTTT.

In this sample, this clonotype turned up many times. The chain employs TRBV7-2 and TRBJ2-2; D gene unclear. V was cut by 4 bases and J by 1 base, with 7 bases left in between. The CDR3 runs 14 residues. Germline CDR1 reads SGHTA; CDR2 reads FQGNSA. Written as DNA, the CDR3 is TGTGCCAGCAGCTCGACCCTGAACACCGGGGAGCTGTTTTTT. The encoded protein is CASSSTLNTGELFF.

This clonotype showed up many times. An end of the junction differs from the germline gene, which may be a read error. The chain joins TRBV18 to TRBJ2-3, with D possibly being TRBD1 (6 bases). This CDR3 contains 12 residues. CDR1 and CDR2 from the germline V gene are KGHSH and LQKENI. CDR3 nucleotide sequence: TGTGCCAGCTCTTGGGACACAAATACGCAGTATTTT. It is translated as CASSWDTNTQYF.

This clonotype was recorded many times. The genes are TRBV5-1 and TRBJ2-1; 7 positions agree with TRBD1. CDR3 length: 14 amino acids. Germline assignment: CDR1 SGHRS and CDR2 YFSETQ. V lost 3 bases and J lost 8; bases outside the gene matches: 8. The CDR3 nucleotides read TGCGCCAGCAGCTCCACAGGGGCGGTGGATGAGCAGTTCTTC. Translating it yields CASSSTGAVDEQFF.

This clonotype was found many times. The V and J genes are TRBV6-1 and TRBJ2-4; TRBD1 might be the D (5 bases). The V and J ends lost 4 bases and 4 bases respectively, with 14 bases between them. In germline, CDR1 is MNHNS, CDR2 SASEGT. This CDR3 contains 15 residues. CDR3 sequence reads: CASSGGRQTKNIQYF. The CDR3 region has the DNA TGTGCCAGCAGTGGGGGCCGACAGACGAAAAACATTCAGTACTTC.

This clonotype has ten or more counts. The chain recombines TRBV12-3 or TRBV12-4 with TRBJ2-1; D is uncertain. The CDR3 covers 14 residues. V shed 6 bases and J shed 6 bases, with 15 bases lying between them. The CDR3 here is CASSGGPTGNEQFF. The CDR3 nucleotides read TGTGCCAGCAGCGGCGGCCCGACGGGCAATGAGCAGTTCTTC.

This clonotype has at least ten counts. This CDR3 reads CATSRDRGRRTGELFF. For the CDR3, the DNA is TGTGCCACTTCCCGGGACAGGGGGCGACGTACCGGGGAGCTGTTTTTT. The chain couples TRBV15 to TRBJ2-2, with 12 bases that match TRBD1. V gave up 9 bases and J gave up 5 bases; unmatched junction bases: 10. The CDR3 runs 16 residues. Germline V lookup: CDR1 LNHNV, CDR2 YYDKDF (reference sequence).